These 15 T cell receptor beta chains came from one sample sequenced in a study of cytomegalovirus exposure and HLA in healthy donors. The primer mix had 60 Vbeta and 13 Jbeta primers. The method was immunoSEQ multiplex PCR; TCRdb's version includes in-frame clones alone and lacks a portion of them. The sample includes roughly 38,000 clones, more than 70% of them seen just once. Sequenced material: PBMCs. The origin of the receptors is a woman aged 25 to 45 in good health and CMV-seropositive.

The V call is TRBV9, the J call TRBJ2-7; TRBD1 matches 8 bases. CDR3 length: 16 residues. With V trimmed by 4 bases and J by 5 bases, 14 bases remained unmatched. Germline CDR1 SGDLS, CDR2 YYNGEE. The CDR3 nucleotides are TGTGCCAGCAGCAAATTTTCAGGGGGCATGAGGAACGAGCAGTACTTC. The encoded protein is CASSKFSGGMRNEQYF.

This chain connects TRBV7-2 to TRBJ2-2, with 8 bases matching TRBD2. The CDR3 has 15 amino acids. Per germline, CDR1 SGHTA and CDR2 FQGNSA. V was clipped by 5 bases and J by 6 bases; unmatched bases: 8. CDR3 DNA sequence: TGTGCCAGCAGCGGACAGCGGGAGCGGCCCGGGGAGCTGTTTTTT. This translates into CASSGQRERPGELFF.

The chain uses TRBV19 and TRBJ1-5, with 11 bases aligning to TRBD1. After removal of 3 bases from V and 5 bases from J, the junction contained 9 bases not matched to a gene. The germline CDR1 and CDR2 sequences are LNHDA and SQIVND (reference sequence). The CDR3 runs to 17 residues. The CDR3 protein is CASSMGQGVISDQPQHF. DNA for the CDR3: TGTGCCAGTAGTATGGGACAGGGGGTGATTAGTGATCAGCCCCAGCATTTT.

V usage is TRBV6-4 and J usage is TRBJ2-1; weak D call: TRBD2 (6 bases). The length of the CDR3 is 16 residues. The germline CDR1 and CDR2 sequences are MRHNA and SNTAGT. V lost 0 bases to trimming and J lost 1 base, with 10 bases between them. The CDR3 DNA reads TGTGCCAGCAGTGACTCGAGTCGGGGGTCCTACAATGAGCAGTTCTTC. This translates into CASSDSSRGSYNEQFF.

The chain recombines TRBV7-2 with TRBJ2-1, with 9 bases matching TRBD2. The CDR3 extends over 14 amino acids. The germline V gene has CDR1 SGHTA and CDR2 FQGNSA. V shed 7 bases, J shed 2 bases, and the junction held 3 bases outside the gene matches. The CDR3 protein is CASKSGGPYNEQFF. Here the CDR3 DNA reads TGTGCCAGCAAAAGCGGGGGGCCCTACAATGAGCAGTTCTTC.

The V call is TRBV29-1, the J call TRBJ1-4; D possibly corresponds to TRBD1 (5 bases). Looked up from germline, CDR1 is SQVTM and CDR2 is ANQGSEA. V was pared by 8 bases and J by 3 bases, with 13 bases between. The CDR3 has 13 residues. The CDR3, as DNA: TGCAGCTTCAGCGGGGGTTCTAATGAAAAACTGTTTTTT. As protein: CSFSGGSNEKLFF.

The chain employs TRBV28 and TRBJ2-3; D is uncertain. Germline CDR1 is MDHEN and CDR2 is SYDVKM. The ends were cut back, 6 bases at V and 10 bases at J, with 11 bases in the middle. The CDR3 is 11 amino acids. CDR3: CASRIRSAQYF. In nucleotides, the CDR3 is TGTGCCAGCAGAATTCGGTCGGCGCAGTATTTT. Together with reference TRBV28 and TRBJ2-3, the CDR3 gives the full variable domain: DVKVTQSSRYLVKRTGEKVFLECVQDMDHENMFWYRQDPGLGLRLIYFSYDVKMKEKGDIPEGYSVSREKKERFSLILESASTNQTSMYLCASRIRSAQYFGPGTRLTVL.

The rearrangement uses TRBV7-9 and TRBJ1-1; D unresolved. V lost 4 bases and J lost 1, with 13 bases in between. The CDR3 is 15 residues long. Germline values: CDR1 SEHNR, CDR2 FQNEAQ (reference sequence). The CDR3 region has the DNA TGTGCCAGCAGCTCTGGAGGACGTACGAACACTGAAGCTTTCTTT. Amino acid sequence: CASSSGGRTNTEAFF.

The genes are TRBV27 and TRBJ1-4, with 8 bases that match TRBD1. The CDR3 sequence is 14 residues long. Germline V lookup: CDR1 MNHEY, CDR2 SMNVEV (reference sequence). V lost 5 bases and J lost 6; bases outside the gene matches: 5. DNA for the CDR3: TGTGCCAGCAGTCGGGACAGGAGTTATGAAAAACTGTTTTTT. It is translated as CASSRDRSYEKLFF.

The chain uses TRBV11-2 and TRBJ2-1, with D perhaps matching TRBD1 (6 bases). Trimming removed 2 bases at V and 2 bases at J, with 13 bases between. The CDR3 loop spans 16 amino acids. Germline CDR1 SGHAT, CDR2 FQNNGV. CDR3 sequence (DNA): TGTGCCAGCAGCTTAATTCAGGGGCCCACCTACAATGAGCAGTTCTTC. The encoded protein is CASSLIQGPTYNEQFF.

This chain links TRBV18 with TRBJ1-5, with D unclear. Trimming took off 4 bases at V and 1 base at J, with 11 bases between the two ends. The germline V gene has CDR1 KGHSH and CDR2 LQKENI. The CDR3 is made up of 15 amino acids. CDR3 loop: CASSQTGSSNQPQHF. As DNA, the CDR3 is TGTGCCAGCTCACAAACCGGGTCGAGCAATCAGCCCCAGCATTTT.

The CDR3 protein is CASKPADTSNYGYTF. CDR3 nucleotides: TGTGCCAGTAAACCGGCGGACACCTCTAACTATGGCTACACCTTC. The genes are TRBV19 and TRBJ1-2; D is perhaps TRBD1 (5 bases). Germline assignment: CDR1 LNHDA and CDR2 SQIVND (reference sequence). The CDR3 consists of 15 residues. V was clipped by 7 bases and J by 0 bases, with 15 bases between them.

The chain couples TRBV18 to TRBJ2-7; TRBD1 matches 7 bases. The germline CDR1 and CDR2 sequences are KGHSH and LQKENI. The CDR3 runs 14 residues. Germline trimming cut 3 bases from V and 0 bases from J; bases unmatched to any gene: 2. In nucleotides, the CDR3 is TGTGCCAGCTCACCGGGACAGAGCTCCTACGAGCAGTACTTC. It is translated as CASSPGQSSYEQYF.

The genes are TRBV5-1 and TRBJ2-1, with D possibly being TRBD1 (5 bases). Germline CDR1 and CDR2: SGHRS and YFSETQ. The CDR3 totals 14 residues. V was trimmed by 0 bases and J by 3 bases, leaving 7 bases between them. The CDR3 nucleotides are TGCGCCAGCAGCTTGGCTCAGGGCTACAATGAGCAGTTCTTC. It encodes CASSLAQGYNEQFF. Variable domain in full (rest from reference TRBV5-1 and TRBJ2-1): KAGVTQTPRYLIKTRGQQVTLSCSPISGHRSVSWYQQTPGQGLQFLFEYFSETQRNKGNFPGRFSGRQFSNSRSEMNVSTLELGDSALYLCASSLAQGYNEQFFGPGTRLTVL.

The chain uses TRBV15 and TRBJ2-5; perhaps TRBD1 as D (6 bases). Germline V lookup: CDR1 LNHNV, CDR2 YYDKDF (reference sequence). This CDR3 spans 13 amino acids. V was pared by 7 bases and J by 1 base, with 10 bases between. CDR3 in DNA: TGTGCCACCAAAAGGGACACCCAAGAGACCCAGTACTTC. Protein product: CATKRDTQETQYF.